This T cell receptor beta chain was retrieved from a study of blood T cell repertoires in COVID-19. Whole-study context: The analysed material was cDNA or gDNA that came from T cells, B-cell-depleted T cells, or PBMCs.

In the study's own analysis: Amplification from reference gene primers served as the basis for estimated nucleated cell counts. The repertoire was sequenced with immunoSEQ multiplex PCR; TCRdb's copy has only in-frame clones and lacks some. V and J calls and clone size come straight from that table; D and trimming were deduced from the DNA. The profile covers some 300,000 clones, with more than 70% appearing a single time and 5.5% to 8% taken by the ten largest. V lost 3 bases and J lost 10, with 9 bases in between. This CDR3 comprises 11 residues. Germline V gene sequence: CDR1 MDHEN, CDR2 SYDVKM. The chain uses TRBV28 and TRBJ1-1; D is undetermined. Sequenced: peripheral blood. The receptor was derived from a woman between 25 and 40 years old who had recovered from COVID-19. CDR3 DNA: TGTGCCAGCAGTTTTCCAGGATCAGCTTTCTTT. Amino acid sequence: CASSFPGSAFF. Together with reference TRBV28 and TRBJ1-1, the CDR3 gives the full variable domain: DVKVTQSSRYLVKRTGEKVFLECVQDMDHENMFWYRQDPGLGLRLIYFSYDVKMKEKGDIPEGYSVSREKKERFSLILESASTNQTSMYLCASSFPGSAFFGQGTRLTVV.